This record covers a single TCR beta chain. This may be a read error: a much more frequent sequence differs by one nucleotide. Total RNA amounting to 500 ng was the source from which TCR beta cDNA was made with a constant-region primer. Sequencing libraries for TCR beta derived from three nested multiplex PCR rounds that used slightly modified ARM-PCR. Use of TRBV1-TRBV30 forward primers with a C-beta reverse primer characterized the first two PCR rounds, which lasted ten to eleven cycles each. MiXCR, run by TCRdb on the multiplex PCR reads, gives a single entry per CDR3 protein. Of 320,000 or so distinct CDR3 sequences listed, 65% are singletons. This sample is drawn from a study of tumor-infiltrating lymphocytes in primary liver carcinoma. Looking at the study overall: Maximum tumor diameters ranged from roughly 4.2 to 11 cm, stage T1-T3 N0M0.

The CDR3 contains 12 residues. CDR1 is SQVTM and CDR2 is ANQGSEA in the germline V gene. Extraction also yielded germline DNA, while blood RNA was obtained from unsorted whole blood. Before the operation took place, around 4 milliliters of peripheral blood were collected. This TCR was recovered from a man aged 40-49 years with primary liver carcinoma and hepatitis B virus infection. Material for sequencing was peripheral blood. V is TRBV29-1 and J is TRBJ2-5, with D possibly being TRBD1 (5 bases). CDR3 DNA sequence: TGCAGTGAAAGAAGGGGCGGCGAGACCCGGTACTTC. Translated, it gives CSERRGGETRYF.